This T cell receptor (beta chain) was sequenced in a study of blood T cell repertoires in COVID-19. Overall study: Spain, Italy and the United States supplied samples that represented acute and convalescent COVID-19.

Authors' processing steps: Estimation of nucleated cell counts was performed using reference gene primer amplification. Clones were read by immunoSEQ multiplex PCR, and TCRdb kept only the in-frame ones, dropping some. Clonal size and the V and J genes are those of that table, whereas D and trimming came from the DNA. This table holds roughly 500,000 clones, about 88% found once. The CDR3 covers 14 residues. Germline V lookup: CDR1 MGHRA, CDR2 YSYEKL. V was clipped by 0 bases and J by 3 bases; unmatched bases: 1. Followed longitudinally, the Seattle patients had been enrolled during active infection. Sequencing was carried out using peripheral blood. This sequence was found in a man between 18 and 35 years old with COVID-19, enrolled during active disease. The rearrangement uses TRBV4-1 and TRBJ1-2; 7 bases line up with TRBD1. The DNA of the CDR3 is TGCGCCAGCAGCCAAGAGGGGACAGACTATGGCTACACCTTC. Its translation: CASSQEGTDYGYTF.